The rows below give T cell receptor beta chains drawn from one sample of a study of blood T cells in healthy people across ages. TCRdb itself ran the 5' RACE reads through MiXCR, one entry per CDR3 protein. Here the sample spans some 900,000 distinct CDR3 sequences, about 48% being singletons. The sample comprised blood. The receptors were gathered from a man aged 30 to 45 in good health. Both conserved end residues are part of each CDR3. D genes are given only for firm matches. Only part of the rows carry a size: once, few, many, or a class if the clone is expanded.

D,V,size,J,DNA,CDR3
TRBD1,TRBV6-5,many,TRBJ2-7,TGTGCCAGCAGTACCCTCGGACAGGGTTACGAGCAGTACTTC,CASSTLGQGYEQYF
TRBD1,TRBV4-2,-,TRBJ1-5,TGTGCCAGCAGCCAAGATAGGACAGGGGGTCAGCCCCAGCATTTT,CASSQDRTGGQPQHF
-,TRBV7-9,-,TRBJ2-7,TGTGCCAGCAGCTCAGGACGGGCCGACACCTACGAGCAGTACTTC,CASSSGRADTYEQYF
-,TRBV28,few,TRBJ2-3,TGTGCCAGCAGTTTATGGGGGGGGGCGAGGAAAGATACGCAGTATTTT,CASSLWGGARKDTQYF
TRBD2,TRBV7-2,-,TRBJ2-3,TGTGCCAGCAGCTCCCAGGCCAGCGGGGGGGTTACAGATACGCAGTATTTT,CASSSQASGGVTDTQYF
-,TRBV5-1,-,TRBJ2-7,TGCGCCAGCAGCCACCTTTTGGGGTACTACGAGCAGTACTTC,CASSHLLGYYEQYF
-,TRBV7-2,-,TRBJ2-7,TGTGCCGGCAGCTTCCGGCCAACAGAGATCCCCTACGAGCAGTACTTC,CAGSFRPTEIPYEQYF
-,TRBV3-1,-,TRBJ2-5,TGTGCCAGCAGCCAGGGCCCACTGCACCAAGAGACCCAGTACTTC,CASSQGPLHQETQYF
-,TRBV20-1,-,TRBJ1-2,TGCAGTGCCACCGGGGACATCTATGGCTACACCTTC,CSATGDIYGYTF
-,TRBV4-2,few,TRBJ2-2,TGTGCCAGCAGCCAAGATTTAGATCTGCCCTGGAACACCGGGGAGCTGTTTTTT,CASSQDLDLPWNTGELFF
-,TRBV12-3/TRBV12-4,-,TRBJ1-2,TGTGCCAGCAGACCTCCCTCGACAAACTATGGCTACACCTTC,CASRPPSTNYGYTF
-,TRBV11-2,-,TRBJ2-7,TGTGCCAGCAGCTTAGGTGACAGAAGCTACGAGCAGTACTTC,CASSLGDRSYEQYF
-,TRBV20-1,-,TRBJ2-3,TGCAGTGCTAGACACCGACTAGGAAGCACAGATACGCAGTATTTT,CSARHRLGSTDTQYF
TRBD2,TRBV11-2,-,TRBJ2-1,TGTGCCAGCAGAGCGGGGGGGCCACCCTCCTACAATGAGCAGTTCTTC,CASRAGGPPSYNEQFF
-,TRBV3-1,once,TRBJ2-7,TGTGCCAGCAGCCAAGATAGGGGACATCAGAGCCCTCCTCGCGAGCAGTACTTC,CASSQDRGHQSPPREQYF
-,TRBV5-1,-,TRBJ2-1,TGCGCCAGCAGCCTGGAGTTAGCATCGGGTGAGCAGTTCTTC,CASSLELASGEQFF
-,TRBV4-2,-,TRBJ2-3,TGTGCCAGCAGCCAAGATTCATTCACAGATACGCAGTATTTT,CASSQDSFTDTQYF
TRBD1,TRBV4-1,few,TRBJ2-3,TGCGCCAGCAGCCAAGATGGGACAGGGGTCACAGATACACAGTATTTT,CASSQDGTGVTDTQYF
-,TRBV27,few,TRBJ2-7,TGTGCCAGCAGTTCCGCCCCAATCTACGAGCAGTACTTC,CASSSAPIYEQYF
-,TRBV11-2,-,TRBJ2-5,TGTGCCAGCAGAGAGTGGGCAGGAACCGAAGAGACCCAGTACTTC,CASREWAGTEETQYF
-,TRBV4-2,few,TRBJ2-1,TGTGCCAGCAGCCAAGTTGACCGATACAATGAGCAGTTCTTC,CASSQVDRYNEQFF
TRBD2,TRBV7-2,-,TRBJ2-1,TGTGCCAGCAGCTTTTCAACTAGCGGAGCGAGCGAGCAGTTCTTC,CASSFSTSGASEQFF
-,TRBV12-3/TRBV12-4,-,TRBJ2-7,TGTGCCAGCAGTTTCGGGGTGGATGGCGAGCAGTACTTC,CASSFGVDGEQYF
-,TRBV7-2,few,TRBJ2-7,TGTGCCAGCAGCTTAGGTGGCGGGGGCCTCGCCTACGAGCAGTACTTC,CASSLGGGGLAYEQYF
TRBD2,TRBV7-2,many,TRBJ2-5,TGTGCCAGCAGCTCAGGACTAGAAGAGACCCAGTACTTC,CASSSGLEETQYF
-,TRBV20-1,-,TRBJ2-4,TGCAGTGCTAGAGACGTAGCTTTAAACATTCAGTACTTC,CSARDVALNIQYF
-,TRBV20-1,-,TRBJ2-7,TGCAGTGCTAGATCCGTTGATTCCTACGAGCAGTACTTC,CSARSVDSYEQYF
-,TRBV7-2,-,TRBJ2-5,TGTGCCAGCAGCTCCAACAGGGTCCAAGAGACCCAGTACTTC,CASSSNRVQETQYF
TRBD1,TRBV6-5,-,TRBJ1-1,TGTGCCAGCAGTACCGGGACAGGCAACACTGAAGCTTTCTTT,CASSTGTGNTEAFF
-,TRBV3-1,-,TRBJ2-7,TGTGCCAGCGCGGGTGGTGCCTACTACGAGCAGTACTTC,CASAGGAYYEQYF
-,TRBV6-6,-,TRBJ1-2,TGTGCCAGCAGTTACCGGCAGGGGAACTATGGCTACACCTTC,CASSYRQGNYGYTF
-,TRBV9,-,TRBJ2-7,TGTGCCAGCAGCGTAGGACAGCGCCCCTACGAGCAGTACTTC,CASSVGQRPYEQYF
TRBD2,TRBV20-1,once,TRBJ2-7,TGCAGTGCTAGAAGGCCGGGGGGTCTAACCTACGAGCAGTACTTC,CSARRPGGLTYEQYF
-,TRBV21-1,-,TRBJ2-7,TGTGCCAGCAGCACCGACAGTCCTAGAACCTACGAGCAGTACTTC,CASSTDSPRTYEQYF
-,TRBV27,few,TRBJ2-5,TGTGCCAGCAGTATCAGCTGGGGTGACCAAGAGACCCAGTACTTC,CASSISWGDQETQYF
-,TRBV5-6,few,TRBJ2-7,TGTGCCAGCGGTGCACCCTACGAGCAGTACTTC,CASGAPYEQYF
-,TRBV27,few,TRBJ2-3,TGTGCCAGCAGTGGGCTAGCTTACACAGATACGCAGTATTTT,CASSGLAYTDTQYF
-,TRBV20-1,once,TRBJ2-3,TGCAGTGCTTCAGACTACTCAGATACGCAGTATTTT,CSASDYSDTQYF
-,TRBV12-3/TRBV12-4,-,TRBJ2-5,TGTGCCAGCAGCCAAGGACACCTCCAAGAGACCCAGTACTTC,CASSQGHLQETQYF